This TCR beta chain originates from a study of beta chain features in type 1 diabetes listed by TCRdb under 2018. About the full investigation: Patients and healthy donors did not differ in mean age, gender distribution, total cell number or subset yield. A total of some 110 million sorted cells were examined across all samples, and a strong correlation was observed between cell number per subset and RNA yield. The study compared TCRB repertoires of sorted circulating CD4+ T cell subsets between recently diagnosed type 1 diabetes patients and matched healthy donors. Naive and central memory subsets were obtained from all 30 or so donors, but regulatory and stem cell-like memory subsets were isolated from only 8 patients and roughly 8 healthy donors. Results the study describes overall, beyond this receptor: Because cDNA was sequenced instead of genomic DNA, activated cells with high expression could be over-represented, although the groups did not differ in activation or CD3 levels. Naive, central memory and regulatory TCRB repertoires appeared more similar among patients than among healthy donors. Only small numbers of individuals were included in the HLA sub-analyses, which left unresolved whether HLA type had any influence on TCRB rearrangement. Type 1 diabetes patients showed a moderate but significant shortening of TCRB CDR3 length in all four CD4+ subsets. Fewer insertions and more nucleotide deletions at VDJ recombination sites were observed in patients with type 1 diabetes, implying thymic rearrangement abnormalities. Shorter templates might have been favored by PCR, but patient and control samples were amplified and corrected together, so both groups would have been affected equally by any skew.

The High Capacity cDNA Reverse Transcription Kit was used to reverse transcribe all of the isolated RNA, meaning that expressed TCRB transcripts were what got sequenced. Deep immunoSEQ sequencing was performed on naive, central memory and regulatory T cell samples, with an average of roughly 3.6 million total reads per sample. After sorted cells were lysed in RLT buffer, RNA was extracted with DNase-treated RNeasy Micro or Mini kits, with the choice depending on cell number. Each cell subset was processed on its own to prevent cross-contamination, while patient and healthy donor samples were processed together. TCRB sequences were amplified from cDNA with the immunoSEQ multiplex PCR, producing 87-bp fragments spanning the CDR3 region. Sequencing of the amplicons was done on the Illumina HiSeq platform. On the authors' methods: PCR bias was computationally corrected using synthetic template baselines, reads within Hamming distance 2 were collapsed, and singletons that could not be merged were discarded. Reads were aligned against IMGT to assign V, D and J genes, CDR3 length and insertions or deletions at six rearrangement sites. Within each subset, clonotype counts were normalized to sorted cell number, and only after that were true diversity and Gini coefficients computed with the tcR R package. The overlap coefficient, calculated on TCRB nucleotide sequences, was used to quantify repertoire sharing. As a proxy for the pre-selection repertoire, out-of-frame TCRB sequences from naive cells were analyzed. In TCRdb, the immuneACCESS table is reduced to in-frame sequences with V and J assigned. These tables do not hold every clone; where another copy was compared, an unresolved V gene accounts for under half, and the others remain unexplained. V, J and clone size are those of that table, while D and trimming were read from the DNA. This sample lists about 240,000 clones; 11% to 15% were detected once. The ten largest clones capture roughly 0.019% of the sample.

Note on this clone: Its antigen is not yet known. No clone much larger than this one lies a single base away; base qualities are absent.

Clipping removes 4 bases from V and 0 bases from J, with 3 as the unmatched junction base count. Reading the germline V gene (reference sequence) gives CDR1 SGHNT and CDR2 YYREEE. Counted from cysteine to phenylalanine, this CDR3 has 15 amino acids. Only the CDR3 portion is preserved as DNA: 45 bases, with reading frame beginning at the first base. From each donor, a single peripheral blood sample of 95 to 150 mL on average was drawn into heparinised tubes. Using a panel that included CD45RO, CCR7, CD25, CD127, CD95 and CD27, naive, central memory, regulatory and stem cell-like memory CD4+ T cells were sorted on a BD FACSAria II. All sorted populations exceeded 95% purity. PBMCs were separated immediately by Lymphoprep density gradient centrifugation and were stained directly, without being cultured. So that batch effects would be minimized, each experiment stained and sorted samples in pairs, pairing one healthy donor with one patient.

The material sequenced was naive CD4+ T cells from blood. In light of the paper, this sample's cell subset or site label describes: true naive CD4+ T cells. This clonotype was obtained from a man younger than 45 with type 1 diabetes. In this chain, TRBV5-4 is recombined with TRBJ2-7; TRBD2 fits 11 bases in the junction. The DNA reads TGTGCCAGCAGCCCGACTAGCGGGGCCTCCTACGAGCAGTACTTC. It translates to CASSPTSGASYEQYF. Beyond the CDR3, the reference TRBV5-4 and TRBJ2-7 genes provide the residues; the full variable domain reads: ETGVTQSPTHLIKTRGQQVTLRCSSQSGHNTVSWYQQALGQGPQFIFQYYREEENGRGNFPPRFSGLQFPNYSSELNVNALELDDSALYLCASSPTSGASYEQYFGPGTRLTVT.